The 2 T cell receptor beta chains below come from one sample, sequenced in a study of cytomegalovirus exposure and HLA in healthy donors. The PCR ran on 60 Vbeta and 13 Jbeta primers. Profiled with immunoSEQ multiplex PCR; TCRdb holds only in-frame clones, not every one. The sample lists 210,000 or so clones; around 86% were seen once. Sequencing used PBMCs. The receptors here all came from a woman aged 45-65 years in good health and CMV-seropositive.

This chain links TRBV5-1 with TRBJ2-5, with TRBD1 identical over 9 bases. V dropped 4 bases and J dropped 11; count of bases not matched to a gene: 6. The CDR3 has 12 amino acids. Germline V gives CDR1 SGHRS, CDR2 YFSETQ. The CDR3 DNA follows: TGCGCCAGCAGCCTGGGACAGGGCGGGCAGTACTTC. Amino acid sequence: CASSLGQGGQYF. The entire variable domain, with the rest obtained from reference TRBV5-1 and TRBJ2-5, is as follows: KAGVTQTPRYLIKTRGQQVTLSCSPISGHRSVSWYQQTPGQGLQFLFEYFSETQRNKGNFPGRFSGRQFSNSRSEMNVSTLELGDSALYLCASSLGQGGQYFGPGTRLLVL.

This chain uses TRBV9 with TRBJ1-2; no firm D call. Trimming pared 3 bases from V and 1 base from J, leaving 10 bases between. Germline V gene data show CDR1 as SGDLS and CDR2 as YYNGEE. The CDR3 totals 14 residues. CDR3 sequence reads: CASSARLINYGYTF. CDR3 coding DNA: TGTGCCAGCAGCGCCCGACTGATTAACTATGGCTACACCTTC.